The 10 T cell receptor beta chains reported below all come from one sample, sequenced in a study of T cells in women clearing cervical HPV infection. Clones were sequenced by immunoSEQ multiplex PCR, and TCRdb holds only the in-frame ones, with some missing. Its clone listing holds 22,000 or so clones. The sequenced material came from blood buffy coat. These receptors were obtained from a woman between 18 and 70 years old with a cervical HPV16 infection that either progressed to CIN3+ or cleared (not recorded which).

On this clone: The DNA ends 3 residues before the CDR3 does, and the rest of the CDR3 is filled in from the germline J gene. This rearrangement joins TRBV19 to TRBJ2-5; no firm D call. Germline CDR1 LNHDA, CDR2 SQIVND (reference sequence). V lost 1 base and J lost 5, with 8 bases in between. CDR3 length: 13 amino acids. The CDR3 here is CASSIGPLETQYF. The sequenced part of the CDR3 DNA is TGTGCCAGTAGTATAGGGCCGCTGGAGACC.

To note about this clone: The CDR3 extends 3 residues past the end of the read, so its final part is completed from the germline J gene. The genes are TRBV5-1 and TRBJ2-3; D gene uncertain. This CDR3 region has 15 residues. Germline V CDR1 and CDR2: SGHRS, YFSETQ. The V end lost 0 bases, the J end lost 2 bases, and 10 bases lay between the germline ends. CDR3 DNA, as far as it was read: TGCGCCAGCAGCTTGGACACATCCCCCACAGATACG. This codes for CASSLDTSPTDT. The whole CDR3 sequence reads CASSLDTSPTDTQYF.

In regard to this clone: The CDR3 goes on 3 residues after the read ends, and that part is filled in from the germline J gene. This rearrangement joins TRBV29-1 to TRBJ1-1; 7 nucleotides line up with TRBD1. This CDR3 region has 14 residues. Looked up from germline, CDR1 is SQVTM and CDR2 is ANQGSEA. Unmatched junction bases numbered 6, after V lost 5 bases and J lost 0 bases. The DNA read from the CDR3 is TGCAGCGTTCGGCAGGGGGTGTTGAACACTGAA. Translated, it gives CSVRQGVLNTE. The whole CDR3 sequence reads CSVRQGVLNTEAFF.

Remarks on this clone: The observed sequence ends 3 residues before the CDR3 terminus, with the missing tail filled in from the germline J gene. The chain joins TRBV30 to TRBJ2-5; TRBD2 might be the D (6 bases). The germline V gene encodes CDR1 GTSNPN and CDR2 SVGIG (reference sequence). The CDR3 extends over 14 amino acids. V was trimmed by 0 bases and J by 4 bases, leaving 12 bases between them. CDR3 amino acids: CAWSVLGLRETQYF. CDR3 bases read: TGTGCCTGGAGTGTACTAGGACTACGAGAGACC.

A note on this clone: Read data end 3 residues before the CDR3 end; the end is taken from the germline J gene. The genes are TRBV30 and TRBJ2-3; TRBD2 matches 16 bases. The ends lost 5 bases at V and 8 bases at J; junction bases unmatched: 10. The CDR3 runs to 16 residues. Germline V gene lookup returns CDR1 GTSNPN and CDR2 SVGIG (reference sequence). CDR3 DNA, as far as it was read: TGTGCCTGGGACTCGGGACTAGCGGGAGGGGGAGGTACG. Residues: CAWDSGLAGGGGT. The CDR3, in full, reads CAWDSGLAGGGGTQYF. Using reference TRBV30 and TRBJ2-3 for the parts outside the CDR3, the full variable domain is SQTIHQWPATLVQPVGSPLSLECTVEGTSNPNLYWYRQAAGRGLQLLFYSVGIGQISSEVPQNLSASRPQDRQFILSSKKLLLSDSGFYLCAWDSGLAGGGGTQYFGPGTRLTVL.

To note about this clone: The CDR3 end is not reached by the read, which stops 3 residues before it; the germline J gene fills it in. This chain joins TRBV20-1 and TRBJ2-1, with 9 bases aligning to TRBD2. The CDR3 length is 15 residues. V lost 2 bases, J lost 2 bases, and 4 bases stayed unmatched. From germline, CDR1 is DFQATT and CDR2 SNEGSKA (reference sequence). The CDR3 spells CSARLAGAPYNEQFF. The covered CDR3 bases are TGCAGTGCTAGATTAGCGGGAGCCCCCTACAATGAG.

In regard to this clone: From the germline J gene comes the end of the CDR3, since the read stops 3 residues before it. This chain uses TRBV6-1 with TRBJ2-1; possibly TRBD1 for D (6 bases). Germline V gives CDR1 MNHNS, CDR2 SASEGT. The CDR3 extends over 14 amino acids. Trimming took 4 bases from V and 6 from J, leaving 13 bases between them. The DNA read from the CDR3 is TGTGCCAGCAGTGTACAAGTACAGGGCAATGAG. As protein: CASSVQVQGNE. The whole CDR3 sequence is CASSVQVQGNEQFF.

To note about this clone: Read coverage stops 3 residues before the CDR3 terminus; the germline J gene supplies the remainder. The chain employs TRBV20-1 and TRBJ1-5, with D maybe TRBD1 (6 bases). Germline CDR1 DFQATT, CDR2 SNEGSKA (reference sequence). V was pared by 4 bases and J by 1 base, with 14 bases between. The CDR3 extends over 15 amino acids. CDR3 residues: CSATRGGASNQPQHF. The part of the CDR3 DNA that was read is TGCAGTGCTACCAGGGGAGGCGCGAGCAATCAGCCC.

A remark on this clone: Sequencing ends 3 residues short of the CDR3 end; the germline J gene provides the rest. J is TRBJ1-2 and V is TRBV20-1, with 8 bases identical to TRBD1. The V segment lost 3 bases and the J segment 4 bases; nucleotides outside the gene matches: 7. CDR3 length equals 14 residues. Germline V lookup: CDR1 DFQATT, CDR2 SNEGSKA (reference sequence). CDR3 residues: CSASGAGGGYGYTF. The CDR3 bases that were read are TGCAGTGCTAGTGGGGCAGGGGGCGGCTATGGC.

Details on this clone: The CDR3 end falls 3 residues outside the read, so it is completed with the germline J gene. V usage is TRBV28 and J usage is TRBJ1-2, with TRBD1 matching 12 bases. V shed 4 bases, J shed 6 bases, and the junction held 6 bases outside the gene matches. Germline CDR1 MDHEN, CDR2 SYDVKM. This CDR3 region has 15 residues. The covered CDR3 bases are TGTGCCAGCAGTTCGGGACAGGGGGCGTTAGATGGC. It translates to CASSSGQGALDG. The entire CDR3 sequence reads CASSSGQGALDGYTF.